This section outlines one T cell receptor beta chain sequence together with its context. Antigen unknown. Nominally healthy donors were sampled, though unrecorded immune exposures were likely. V dropped 2 bases and J dropped 5; count of bases not matched to a gene: 11. This CDR3 is 16 amino acids long. Germline loops: CDR1 SGHDT, CDR2 YYEEEE. This specimen comes from a study of cytomegalovirus exposure and HLA in healthy donors. The study's findings and limits: Cytomegalovirus association was assigned to over 150 TCR beta chains. Beyond CMV serostatus, there was no information to go on about immune exposure. About 87% or about 30% of the time was how often most TCR beta V segments were productive, according to an earlier analysis.

60 Vbeta and 13 Jbeta primers were used in PCR. TCRdb keeps only in-frame clones here, not all; method: immunoSEQ multiplex PCR. The sample records roughly 100,000 clones, 65% to 85% being singletons. The sequence was obtained from a man aged 45-65 years in good health and CMV-seropositive. J is TRBJ2-5 and V is TRBV5-6, with 8 bases aligning to TRBD2. Source material: PBMCs. The CDR3 region has the DNA TGTGCCAGCAGCTTCGGTAGCGGGGAGCTGGGGGAGACCCAGTACTTC. It is translated as CASSFGSGELGETQYF.